The 10 T cell receptor beta chains reported below all come from one sample, sequenced in a study of T-cell reconstitution after alpha-beta-depleted transplantation in children. Preparing the TCRbeta library involved the use of unique molecular identifiers. TCRdb reprocessed the PCR reads via MiXCR and lists one record per CDR3 protein. Found here are roughly 280,000 distinct CDR3 sequences, about 9.9% of them singletons; the top ten hold around 20%. This sample comprised peripheral blood, obtained 180 days after TCRalphabeta/CD19-depleted stem cell transplant. These receptors originate from a male patient aged 2 to 10 who had a stem cell transplant for chronic granulomatous disease, so the T cells may come from the graft donor.

This clonotype has at least ten counts. The chain uses TRBV20-1 and TRBJ1-5, with D perhaps TRBD1 (6 bases). Deletions cut 3 bases from V and 4 bases from J, with 16 bases between. The length of the CDR3 is 15 residues. Germline lookup yields CDR1 DFQATT and CDR2 SNEGSKA (reference sequence). The CDR3 coding sequence is TGCAGTGCTAGCAGCGGGGGGCGGACGAATCAGCCCCAGCATTTT. It is translated as CSASSGGRTNQPQHF.

At least ten counts were recorded for this clonotype. The CDR3 sequence is CASSFWGAWAFF. CDR3 sequence (DNA): TGTGCCAGCAGTTTCTGGGGGGCATGGGCTTTCTTT. The chain employs TRBV12-3 or TRBV12-4 and TRBJ1-1, with D maybe TRBD1 (6 bases). V shed 3 bases and J shed 11 bases, with 13 bases lying between them. This CDR3 has 12 residues.

This clonotype was seen many times. This chain joins TRBV11-2 and TRBJ1-3; no firm D call. This CDR3 is built from 17 residues. V lost 4 bases and J lost 2, with 18 bases in between. Germline-derived CDR1 and CDR2 are SGHAT and FQNNGV. The CDR3 DNA follows: TGTGCCAGCAGCTCCAAGCGTCATAGGCTCGCTGGAAACACCATATATTTT. Its translation: CASSSKRHRLAGNTIYF.

The gene calls are TRBV10-1 and TRBJ2-7; D tentatively reads TRBD1 or TRBD2 (5 bases each). This CDR3 has 15 amino acids. CDR1 and CDR2 (germline): WNHNN, SYGVQD (reference sequence). V lost 11 bases to trimming and J lost 2 bases, with 22 bases between them. The CDR3 DNA reads TGCGCCTGCGGTGAGGTACGGGGACCACCCTACGAGCAGTACTTC. It encodes CACGEVRGPPYEQYF.

The sample holds a few counts of this clonotype. The chain's CDR3 is CASSYLATNEKLFF. The CDR3 nucleotides read TGTGCCAGCAGTTACCTCGCAACTAATGAAAAACTGTTTTTT. This chain joins TRBV27 and TRBJ1-4; D remains unclear. The CDR3 length is 14 residues. The germline gives CDR1 MNHEY, CDR2 SMNVEV (reference sequence). V was clipped by 4 bases and J by 0 bases, with 6 bases between them. Combining the CDR3 with reference TRBV27 and TRBJ1-4 gives the whole variable domain EAQVTQNPRYLITVTGKKLTVTCSQNMNHEYMSWYRQDPGLGLRQIYYSMNVEVTDKGDVPEGYKVSRKEKRNFPLILESPSPNQTSLYFCASSYLATNEKLFFGSGTQLSVL.

This clonotype came up many times. The chain joins TRBV12-3 or TRBV12-4 to TRBJ2-7, with 8 bases matching TRBD2. CDR3 length: 14 amino acids. V was clipped by 5 bases and J by 0 bases; unmatched bases: 3. CDR3 sequence: CASSRTSSSYEQYF. Written as DNA, the CDR3 is TGTGCCAGCAGTCGGACTAGCAGCTCCTACGAGCAGTACTTC.

This clonotype was detected many times. V gene TRBV6-2 or TRBV6-3 combines with J gene TRBJ1-1, with D possibly matching TRBD1 (5 bases). The length of the CDR3 is 14 residues. V shed 2 bases and J shed 0 bases, with 7 bases lying between them. Germline CDR1 MNHEY, CDR2 SVGEGT. The CDR3 region is CASSYGGVNTEAFF. In nucleotides, the CDR3 is TGTGCCAGCAGTTACGGGGGGGTGAACACTGAAGCTTTCTTT.

This clonotype was recorded a few times. The junction departs from the called germline gene at one end, perhaps through a read error. The DNA of the CDR3 is TGTGCCGGCAGCCCGTCTAGCTCCTACGAGCAGTACTTC. It yields the protein CAGSPSSSYEQYF. The genes are TRBV7-2 and TRBJ2-7, with D unclear. This CDR3 has 13 residues. Germline loops: CDR1 SGHTA, CDR2 FQGNSA.

In its sample, this clonotype was seen many times. DNA for the CDR3: TGCGCCAGCAGCTTGGGGACAGGGGCAGATACGCAGTATTTT. Translated, it gives CASSLGTGADTQYF. This sequence joins TRBV5-1 and TRBJ2-3; TRBD1 matches at 9 bases. The CDR3 runs 14 residues. Germline loops: CDR1 SGHRS, CDR2 YFSETQ. The ends lost 0 bases at V and 4 bases at J; junction bases unmatched: 0.

At least ten counts were recorded for this clonotype. This chain joins TRBV20-1 and TRBJ1-6, with D perhaps TRBD1 (6 bases). Looked up from germline, CDR1 is DFQATT and CDR2 is SNEGSKA (reference sequence). There are 13 residues in the CDR3. V was cut by 3 bases and J by 8 bases, with 11 bases left in between. The CDR3 bases are TGCAGTGCTAGCACAGGGAAGTATTCACCCCTCCACTTT. Encoded protein: CSASTGKYSPLHF.